The clone carrying this T cell receptor beta chain is a singleton in its sample. Its specificity is unknown. The data originate from a study of vaccination and CD4 T cells after COVID-19. The wider study: Median time from COVID diagnosis to post-COVID sampling was more than 95 days (35 to 161). Regarding the study as a whole: Convalescent patients' vaccine-specific clones were spike mono-reactive in 304 of 307 cases.

The study sequenced cultured CD4+ T cell DNA using the Oncomine TCR Beta short-read assay. In TCRdb, the PCR reads were re-called with MiXCR into one record per CDR3 protein. This table holds 20,000 to 25,000 distinct CDR3 sequences, over 45% found once. The treatment here: approximately 9-day PBMC culture with coronavirus spike peptide pools or control peptides (ViraFEST assay). PBMCs, plated at around 2 million per well, were grown in the presence of around 10 IU/ml IL-2 and 10 ug/ml peptide pools. Negative selection enriched CD4+ T cells from cultures at 9 to 11 days. This TCR came from a human donor who had recovered from COVID-19. Sequenced input: CD4+ T cells from blood, cultured in vitro.

The CDR3 coding sequence is TGCAGTGCCCACTTCGGCGGAAAACTGTTTTTT. It specifies CSAHFGGKLFF. The chain joins TRBV20-1 to TRBJ1-4; D is ambiguous. Germline lookup yields CDR1 DFQATT and CDR2 SNEGSKA (reference sequence). This CDR3 spans 11 amino acids. The germline V and J ends were trimmed by 6 bases and 10 bases, with 12 bases remaining between them.